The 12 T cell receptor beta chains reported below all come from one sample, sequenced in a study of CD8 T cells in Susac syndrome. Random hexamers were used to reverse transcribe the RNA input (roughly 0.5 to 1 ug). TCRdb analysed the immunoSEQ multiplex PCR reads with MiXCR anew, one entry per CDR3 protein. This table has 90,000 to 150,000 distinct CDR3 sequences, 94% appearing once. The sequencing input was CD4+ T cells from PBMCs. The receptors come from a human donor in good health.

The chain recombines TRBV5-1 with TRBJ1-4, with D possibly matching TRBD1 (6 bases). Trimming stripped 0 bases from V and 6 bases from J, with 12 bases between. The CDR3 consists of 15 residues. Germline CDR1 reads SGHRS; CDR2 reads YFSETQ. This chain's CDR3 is CASSLGTAEHEKLFF. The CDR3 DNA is TGCGCCAGCAGCTTGGGGACAGCGGAACATGAAAAACTGTTTTTT.

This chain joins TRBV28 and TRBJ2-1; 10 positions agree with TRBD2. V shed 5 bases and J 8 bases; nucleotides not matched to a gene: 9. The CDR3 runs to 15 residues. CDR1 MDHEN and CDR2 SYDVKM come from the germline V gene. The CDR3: CASSRAGGRPDEQFF. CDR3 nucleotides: TGTGCCAGCAGTCGAGCGGGAGGGCGTCCAGATGAGCAGTTCTTC.

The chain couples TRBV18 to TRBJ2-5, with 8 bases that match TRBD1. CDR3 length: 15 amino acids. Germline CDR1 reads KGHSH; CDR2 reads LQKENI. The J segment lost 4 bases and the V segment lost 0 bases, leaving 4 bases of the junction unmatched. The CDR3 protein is CASSPPGTGGETQYF. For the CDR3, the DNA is TGTGCCAGCTCACCACCTGGGACAGGCGGAGAGACCCAGTACTTC.

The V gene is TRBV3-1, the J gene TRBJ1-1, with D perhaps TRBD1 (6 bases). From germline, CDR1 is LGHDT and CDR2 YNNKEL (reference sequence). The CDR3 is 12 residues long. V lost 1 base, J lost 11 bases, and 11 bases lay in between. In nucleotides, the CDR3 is TGTGCCAGCAGCCAAGCAAACAGGGATGCTTTCTTT. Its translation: CASSQANRDAFF.

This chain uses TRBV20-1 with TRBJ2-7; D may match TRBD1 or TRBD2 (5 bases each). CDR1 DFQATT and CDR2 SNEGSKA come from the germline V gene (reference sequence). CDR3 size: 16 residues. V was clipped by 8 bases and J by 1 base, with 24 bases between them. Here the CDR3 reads CSIEGRRTYNSYEQYF. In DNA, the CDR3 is TGCAGTATAGAAGGTAGGAGGACATACAATTCCTACGAGCAGTACTTC.

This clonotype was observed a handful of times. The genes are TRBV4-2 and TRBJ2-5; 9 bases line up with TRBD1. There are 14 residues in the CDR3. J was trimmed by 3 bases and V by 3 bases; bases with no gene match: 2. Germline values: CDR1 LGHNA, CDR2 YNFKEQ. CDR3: CASSHRTGEETQYF. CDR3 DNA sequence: TGTGCCAGCAGCCACAGGACAGGGGAAGAGACCCAGTACTTC.

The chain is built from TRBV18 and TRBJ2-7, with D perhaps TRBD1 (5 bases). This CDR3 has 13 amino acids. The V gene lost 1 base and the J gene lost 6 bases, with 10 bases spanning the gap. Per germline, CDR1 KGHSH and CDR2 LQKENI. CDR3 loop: CASSPQERGEQYF. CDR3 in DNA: TGTGCCAGCTCACCACAGGAAAGGGGCGAGCAGTACTTC.

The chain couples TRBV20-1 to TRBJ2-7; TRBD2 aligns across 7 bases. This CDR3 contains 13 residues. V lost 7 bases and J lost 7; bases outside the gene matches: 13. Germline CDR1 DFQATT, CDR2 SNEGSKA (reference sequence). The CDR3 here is CSGAAIGRREQYF. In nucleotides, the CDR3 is TGCAGTGGTGCCGCTATCGGGAGGAGGGAGCAGTACTTC.

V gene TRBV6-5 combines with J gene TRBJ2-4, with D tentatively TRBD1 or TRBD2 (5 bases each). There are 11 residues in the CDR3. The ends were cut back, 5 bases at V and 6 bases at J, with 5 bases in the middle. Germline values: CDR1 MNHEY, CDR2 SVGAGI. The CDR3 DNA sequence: TGTGCCAGCAGTGGGGGAAACATTCAGTACTTC. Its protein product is CASSGGNIQYF.

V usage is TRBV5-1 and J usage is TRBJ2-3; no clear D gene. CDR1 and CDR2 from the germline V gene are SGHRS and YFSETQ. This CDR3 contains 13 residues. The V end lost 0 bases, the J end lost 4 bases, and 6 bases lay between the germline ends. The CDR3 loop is CASSLGFADTQYF. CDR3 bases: TGCGCCAGCAGCTTGGGGTTCGCAGATACGCAGTATTTT.

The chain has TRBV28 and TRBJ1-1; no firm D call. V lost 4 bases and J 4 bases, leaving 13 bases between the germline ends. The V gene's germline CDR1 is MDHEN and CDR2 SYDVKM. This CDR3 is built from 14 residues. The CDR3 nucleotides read TGTGCCAGCAGTTCTCCACCTGGGGTCACTGAAGCTTTCTTT. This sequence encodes CASSSPPGVTEAFF.

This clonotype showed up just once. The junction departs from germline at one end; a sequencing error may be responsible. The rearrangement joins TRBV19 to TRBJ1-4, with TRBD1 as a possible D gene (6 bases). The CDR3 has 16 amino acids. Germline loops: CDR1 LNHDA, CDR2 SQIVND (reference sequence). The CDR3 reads CASTISPRQVNEKLFF. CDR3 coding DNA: TGTGCCAGTACTATATCGCCCCGACAGGTTAATGAAAAACTGTTTTTT.